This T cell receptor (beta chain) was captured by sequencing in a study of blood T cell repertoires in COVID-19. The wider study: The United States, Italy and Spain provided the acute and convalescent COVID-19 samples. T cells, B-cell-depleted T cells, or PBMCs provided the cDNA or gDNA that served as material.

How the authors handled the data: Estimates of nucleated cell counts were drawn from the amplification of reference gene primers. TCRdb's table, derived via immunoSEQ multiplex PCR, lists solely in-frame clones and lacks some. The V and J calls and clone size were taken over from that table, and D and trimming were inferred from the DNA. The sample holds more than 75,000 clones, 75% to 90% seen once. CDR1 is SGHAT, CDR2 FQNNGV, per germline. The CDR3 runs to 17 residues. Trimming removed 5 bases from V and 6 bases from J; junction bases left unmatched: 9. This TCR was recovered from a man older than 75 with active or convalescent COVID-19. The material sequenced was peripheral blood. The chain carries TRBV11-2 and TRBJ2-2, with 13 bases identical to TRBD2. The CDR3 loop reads CASSPGTSGMWAGELFF. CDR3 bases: TGTGCCAGCAGCCCCGGGACTAGCGGGATGTGGGCCGGGGAGCTGTTTTTT.